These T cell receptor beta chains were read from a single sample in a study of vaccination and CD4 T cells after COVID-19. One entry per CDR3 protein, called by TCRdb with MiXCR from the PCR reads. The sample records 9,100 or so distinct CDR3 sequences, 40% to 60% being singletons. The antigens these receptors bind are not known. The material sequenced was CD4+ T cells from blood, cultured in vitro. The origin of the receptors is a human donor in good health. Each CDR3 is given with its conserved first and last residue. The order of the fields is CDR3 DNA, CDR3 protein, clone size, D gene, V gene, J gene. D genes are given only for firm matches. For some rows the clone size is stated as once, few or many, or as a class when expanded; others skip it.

cdr3_nt: TGTGCCAGCAGTGGGGATCCCGGGGATACGCAGTATTTT
cdr3_aa: CASSGDPGDTQYF
clone_size: few
d_call: .
v_call: TRBV27
j_call: TRBJ2-3

cdr3_nt: TGTGCCAGCAGCGTAGACCCCACAGGGGGCGTTCAACCTGAAGCTTTCTTT
cdr3_aa: CASSVDPTGGVQPEAFF
clone_size: .
d_call: TRBD1
v_call: TRBV9
j_call: TRBJ1-1

cdr3_nt: TGTGCCAGCAGCCGCGGATGGAACTATGGCTACACCTTC
cdr3_aa: CASSRGWNYGYTF
clone_size: .
d_call: .
v_call: TRBV14
j_call: TRBJ1-2

cdr3_nt: TGTGCCAGCAGGCGATCAACAGGGGGGTACAATGAGCAGTTCTTC
cdr3_aa: CASRRSTGGYNEQFF
clone_size: .
d_call: TRBD1
v_call: TRBV12-3/TRBV12-4
j_call: TRBJ2-1

cdr3_nt: TGTGCCAGCATCCCCATCCGGCCAGGGGGTTTAGGCTACACCTTC
cdr3_aa: CASIPIRPGGLGYTF
clone_size: once
d_call: TRBD1
v_call: TRBV28
j_call: TRBJ1-2

cdr3_nt: TGTGCCAGCAGGGGCGACAGCATTAATTCACCCCTCCACTTT
cdr3_aa: CASRGDSINSPLHF
clone_size: medium-sized
d_call: .
v_call: TRBV7-2
j_call: TRBJ1-6

cdr3_nt: TGCGCCAGCAGTGAAAGCGGGGTGGTGCAGTACTTC
cdr3_aa: CASSESGVVQYF
clone_size: once
d_call: TRBD2
v_call: TRBV10-1
j_call: TRBJ2-7

cdr3_nt: TGCGCCAGCAGCCAGGCCGGACTAGCGGGGGGGAGCACAGATACGCAGTATTTT
cdr3_aa: CASSQAGLAGGSTDTQYF
clone_size: .
d_call: TRBD2
v_call: TRBV4-1
j_call: TRBJ2-3

cdr3_nt: TGTGCCTCCGGCTCCTATAATTCACCCCTCCACTTT
cdr3_aa: CASGSYNSPLHF
clone_size: .
d_call: .
v_call: TRBV6-1
j_call: TRBJ1-6

cdr3_nt: TGTGCCAGCAGCTTAGGGCAAGTGGCGGGAGATACGCAGTATTTT
cdr3_aa: CASSLGQVAGDTQYF
clone_size: .
d_call: .
v_call: TRBV7-2
j_call: TRBJ2-3

cdr3_nt: TGTGCCAGCAGTTACCGCCGAGCGAGACGAGGGGACACTGAAGCTTTCTTT
cdr3_aa: CASSYRRARRGDTEAFF
clone_size: .
d_call: .
v_call: TRBV6-5
j_call: TRBJ1-1

cdr3_nt: TGTGCCAGCAGCTTAGATCGGGGGGGAAGCTATAATTCACCCCTCCACTTT
cdr3_aa: CASSLDRGGSYNSPLHF
clone_size: .
d_call: .
v_call: TRBV11-2
j_call: TRBJ1-6

cdr3_nt: TGTGCCAGCAGGGGAGGCAGCCCACTGACCGGGGAGCTGTTTTTT
cdr3_aa: CASRGGSPLTGELFF
clone_size: medium-sized
d_call: .
v_call: TRBV2
j_call: TRBJ2-2

cdr3_nt: TGCGCCAGCAGTGAACAGCCCCGCATTTCCTACGAGCAGTACTTC
cdr3_aa: CASSEQPRISYEQYF
clone_size: .
d_call: .
v_call: TRBV10-2
j_call: TRBJ2-7

cdr3_nt: TGTGCCAGGGCGGGGCAGGGATTGGGCGAGCAGTACTTC
cdr3_aa: CARAGQGLGEQYF
clone_size: .
d_call: .
v_call: TRBV2
j_call: TRBJ2-7